A single sample gave rise to the 17 T cell receptor beta chains below, sequenced in a study of blood T cell repertoires in COVID-19. Here immunoSEQ multiplex PCR was the method, and the copy in TCRdb shows in-frame clones only, minus some. The data contain some 240,000 clones, around 87% of them singletons. Sequenced: PBMCs or T cells enriched from blood (not recorded which). All receptors derive from a woman aged 40-49 years with acute COVID-19.

The V gene is TRBV11-2, the J gene TRBJ2-1, with D tentatively TRBD2 (6 bases). V was pared by 4 bases and J by 10 bases, with 20 bases between. Germline V gives CDR1 SGHAT, CDR2 FQNNGV. The CDR3 has 15 residues. CDR3 DNA: TGTGCCAGCAGCTCCATCGGAGGGCCGGAAATGGAGCAGTTCTTC. As protein: CASSSIGGPEMEQFF.

V is TRBV3-1 (or the pseudogene TRBV3-2) and J is TRBJ2-2, with D uncertain. CDR3 length equals 14 residues. Per the germline V gene, CDR1 is LGHDT and CDR2 is YNNKEL (reference sequence). V lost 0 bases and J lost 3, with 5 bases in between. The CDR3 region is CASSQDSDTGELFF. Here the CDR3 DNA reads TGTGCCAGCAGCCAAGATTCGGACACCGGGGAGCTGTTTTTT.

CDR3 DNA sequence: TGTGCCAGCTCACCAGGGACTAGCGGGAGCTACGAGCAGTACTTC. Translation: CASSPGTSGSYEQYF. The chain combines TRBV18 with TRBJ2-7; 14 positions match TRBD2. This CDR3 contains 15 residues. The germline gives CDR1 KGHSH, CDR2 LQKENI. V gave up 2 bases and J gave up 3 bases; unmatched junction bases: 0.

CDR3 in amino acids: CATSDLVADSYNEQFF. CDR3 in DNA: TGTGCCACCAGTGATTTGGTGGCAGATTCTTACAATGAGCAGTTCTTC. The chain couples TRBV24-1 to TRBJ2-1, with unresolved D. V lost 0 bases to trimming and J lost 4 bases, with 12 bases between them. Germline V gene sequence: CDR1 KGHDR, CDR2 SFDVKD. This CDR3 has 16 residues.

The chain recombines TRBV24-1 with TRBJ1-2; 9 bases agree with TRBD1. V dropped 3 bases and J dropped 8; count of bases not matched to a gene: 6. The CDR3 is 14 residues long. Germline V gene sequence: CDR1 KGHDR, CDR2 SFDVKD. DNA of the CDR3: TGTGCCACCAGTGATCCCGGGACAGGGAAAGGCTACACCTTC. Encoded protein: CATSDPGTGKGYTF.

The rearrangement joins TRBV12-3 or TRBV12-4 to TRBJ1-3; D ambiguous. Trimming shortened V by 1 base and J by 4 bases, and 5 bases separated the two germline ends. There are 13 residues in the CDR3. CDR3 DNA sequence: TGTGCCAGCAGTTTAGTTACAGGAAACACCATATATTTT. Encoded protein: CASSLVTGNTIYF.

This clone was detected only once. The rearrangement joins TRBV18 to TRBJ2-3; 9 bases line up with TRBD2. Germline CDR1 is KGHSH and CDR2 is LQKENI. The CDR3 has 16 residues. V trimming: 4 bases; J trimming: 0 bases; junction bases outside the gene matches: 5. The chain's CDR3 is CASSLKTSGSTDTQYF. DNA of the CDR3: TGTGCCAGCTCACTCAAGACTAGCGGAAGCACAGATACGCAGTATTTT.

CDR3 in amino acids: CSVPAAGAVNGYTF. Written as DNA, the CDR3 is TGCAGCGTTCCGGCGGCAGGGGCGGTGAATGGCTACACCTTC. The chain employs TRBV29-1 and TRBJ1-2, with D possibly matching TRBD1 (6 bases). Per germline, CDR1 SQVTM and CDR2 ANQGSEA. Trimming pared 5 bases from V and 6 bases from J, leaving 19 bases between. CDR3 length: 14 residues.

The chain has TRBV22-1 and TRBJ2-2; the table's D call of TRBD1 was not tested on the DNA. TRBV22-1 is a pseudogene segment. This CDR3 comprises 15 residues. The CDR3, as DNA: TGTCCTGGGAGCGCAAAGGCAGGGGGCGCCGGGGAGCTGTTTTTT. Protein: CPGSAKAGGAGELFF.

The V gene is TRBV4-1, the J gene TRBJ1-6; tentatively, D is TRBD1 (5 bases). The CDR3 consists of 14 residues. From germline, CDR1 is MGHRA and CDR2 YSYEKL. The ends were cut back, 0 bases at V and 9 bases at J, with 9 bases in the middle. The CDR3 DNA sequence: TGCGCCAGCAGCCAAGATTCAGGGCTTTCACCCCTCCACTTT. Protein sequence: CASSQDSGLSPLHF.

V usage is TRBV5-6 and J usage is TRBJ2-1, with a possible D match to TRBD2 (6 bases). The CDR3 is 16 residues long. The germline V gene encodes CDR1 SGHDT and CDR2 YYEEEE. V lost 0 bases and J lost 8, with 18 bases in between. The CDR3 DNA is TGTGCCAGCAGCTTGGACTTGGCGGGGATTGGGGATGAGCAGTTCTTC. This codes for CASSLDLAGIGDEQFF.

The chain couples TRBV2 to TRBJ2-7; 7 bases map to TRBD1. V shed 4 bases and J 3 bases; nucleotides not matched to a gene: 9. This CDR3 has 15 residues. Germline V gene data show CDR1 as SNHLY and CDR2 as FYNNEI. This CDR3 is CASSGTGVRYYEQYF. CDR3 in DNA: TGTGCCAGCAGTGGAACAGGGGTTAGGTACTACGAGCAGTACTTC.

In its sample, this clone was seen once. This chain connects TRBV5-1 to TRBJ1-3, with 7 bases fitting TRBD1. CDR3 length: 16 amino acids. Germline V gene data show CDR1 as SGHRS and CDR2 as YFSETQ. The J segment lost 0 bases and the V segment lost 5 bases, leaving 8 bases of the junction unmatched. The CDR3 DNA is TGCGCCAGCAGTTCCAGGGGGGATTTCTCTGGAAACACCATATATTTT. This gives the protein CASSSRGDFSGNTIYF.

The V and J genes are TRBV3-1 (or the pseudogene TRBV3-2) and TRBJ1-2; 8 nucleotides agree with TRBD1. The CDR3 is 17 amino acids. Germline CDR1 reads LGHDT; CDR2 reads YNNKEL (reference sequence). Trimming at V came to 1 base and at J to 4 bases, leaving 11 bases not matched to a gene. The CDR3 region is CASSQGGQGASTYGYTF. CDR3 sequence (DNA): TGTGCCAGCAGCCAAGGGGGGCAGGGGGCTTCTACCTATGGCTACACCTTC.

The chain couples TRBV29-1 to TRBJ1-4, with 10 positions matching TRBD1. This CDR3 has 14 residues. Trimming removed 4 bases from V and 6 bases from J; junction bases left unmatched: 5. CDR1 and CDR2 from the germline V gene are SQVTM and ANQGSEA. The CDR3 loop reads CSVAAGTGDEKLFF. CDR3 coding DNA: TGCAGCGTTGCTGCCGGGACAGGGGATGAAAAACTGTTTTTT.

The chain is built from TRBV15 and TRBJ1-4; a weak D match, TRBD1 (5 bases). CDR3 length: 16 amino acids. Germline assignment: CDR1 LNHNV and CDR2 YYDKDF (reference sequence). V gave up 5 bases and J gave up 0 bases, with 13 bases separating them. CDR3 DNA: TGTGCCACCAGCCCTCGGTCGACAGCAACTAATGAAAAACTGTTTTTT. Protein sequence: CATSPRSTATNEKLFF.

The V and J genes are TRBV9 and TRBJ1-2, with a possible D match to TRBD1 (5 bases). Between the trimmed V and J ends, which lost 4 bases and 8 bases, there was a span of 18 bases. This CDR3 is 14 amino acids long. In germline, CDR1 is SGDLS, CDR2 YYNGEE. This CDR3 is CASSSGQAVRGYTF. CDR3 bases: TGTGCCAGCAGCTCCGGACAAGCCGTCCGGGGCTACACCTTC.